The present entry profiles one T cell receptor beta chain with its context. Its antigen is unknown. The CDR3 has 17 amino acids. Germline V gives CDR1 SGHVS, CDR2 FNYEAQ. The V and J ends lost 1 base and 3 bases respectively, with 19 bases between them. The PCR was carried out with 60 Vbeta primers and 13 Jbeta primers. Clones were read by immunoSEQ multiplex PCR, and TCRdb kept only the in-frame ones, dropping some. The table records around 150,000 clones, about 79% of them present only once. This sample was included in a study of cytomegalovirus exposure and HLA in healthy donors. Study-level points and caveats: Presence/absence comparisons presumed near-even sequencing depth among donors. Sequencing likely generated an artifact that appeared as a cluster of highly shared sequence variants.

This sequence originates from a woman in her forties or fifties in good health and CMV-seropositive. Sequenced material: PBMCs. The chain is built from TRBV7-6 and TRBJ2-7; weak D call: TRBD2 (6 bases). In DNA, the CDR3 is TGTGCCAGCAGCTTAGATATACTCGGGGCGGGAAACTACGAGCAGTACTTC. Translation gives CASSLDILGAGNYEQYF.